The 23 T cell receptor beta chains reported below all come from one sample, sequenced in a study of T cells in women clearing cervical HPV infection. TCRdb's table, derived via immunoSEQ multiplex PCR, lists solely in-frame clones and lacks some. The listing contains about 30,000 clones. Sequenced: blood buffy coat. The receptor set was obtained from a woman aged 18 to 75 with a cervical HPV16 infection that either progressed to CIN3+ or cleared (not recorded which).

As to this clone: The CDR3 end is not reached by the read, which stops 3 residues before it; the germline J gene fills it in. The chain joins TRBV5-1 to TRBJ2-3, with D tentatively TRBD1 (6 bases). Looked up from germline, CDR1 is SGHRS and CDR2 is YFSETQ. The CDR3 loop spans 16 amino acids. Trimming pared 4 bases from V and 0 bases from J, leaving 15 bases between. The CDR3 DNA, read in part, is TGCGCCAGCAGCACAGGACAGCATAGAAGCACAGATACG. Protein product: CASSTGQHRSTDT. The CDR3, in full, reads CASSTGQHRSTDTQYF. Together with reference TRBV5-1 and TRBJ2-3, the CDR3 gives the full variable domain: KAGVTQTPRYLIKTRGQQVTLSCSPISGHRSVSWYQQTPGQGLQFLFEYFSETQRNKGNFPGRFSGRQFSNSRSEMNVSTLELGDSALYLCASSTGQHRSTDTQYFGPGTRLTVL.

As regards this clone: The read gets to within 3 residues of the CDR3 end, and the germline J gene fills in the rest. The J gene is TRBJ2-3, the V gene TRBV7-2, with D possibly TRBD2 on 6 matching bases. This CDR3 is built from 14 residues. Germline V CDR1 and CDR2: SGHTA, FQGNSA. V gave up 1 base and J gave up 4 bases, with 9 bases separating them. The CDR3 sequence: CASSLGGVSDTQYF. The CDR3 DNA, read in part, is TGTGCCAGCAGCTTAGGCGGGGTATCAGATACG.

With regard to this clone: The read gets to within 3 residues of the CDR3 end, and the germline J gene fills in the rest. The chain is built from TRBV2 and TRBJ2-7; no definite D call. The length of the CDR3 is 13 residues. Trimming removed 3 bases from V and 1 base from J, with 7 bases in between. The germline V gene has CDR1 SNHLY and CDR2 FYNNEI. The covered CDR3 bases are TGTGCCAGCAGTGAGCAAGCTTCCTACGAG. It specifies CASSEQASYE. The full CDR3 sequence reads CASSEQASYEQYF.

Regarding this clone: Read data end 3 residues before the CDR3 end; the end is taken from the germline J gene. The V call is TRBV20-1, the J call TRBJ1-5; maybe TRBD1 (5 bases). Germline CDR1 DFQATT, CDR2 SNEGSKA (reference sequence). The CDR3 length is 15 residues. V was clipped by 0 bases and J by 6 bases, with 15 bases between them. This chain's CDR3 is CSARDGGGMGQPQHF. The part of the CDR3 DNA that was read is TGCAGTGCTAGAGATGGGGGGGGAATGGGTCAGCCC.

Concerning this clone: The read finishes 3 residues shy of the CDR3 end, and the germline J gene is used to complete it. The genes are TRBV20-1 and TRBJ2-3; D gene unclear. The ends were cut back, 4 bases at V and 5 bases at J, with 16 bases in the middle. The CDR3 loop spans 14 amino acids. CDR1 is DFQATT, CDR2 SNEGSKA, per germline (reference sequence). The CDR3: CSAKDRVLVDTQYF. The covered CDR3 bases are TGCAGTGCTAAGGATAGGGTATTAGTAGATACG.

On this clone itself: The read finishes 3 residues shy of the CDR3 end, and the germline J gene is used to complete it. The chain combines TRBV19 with TRBJ2-3; the D gene is possibly TRBD2 (6 bases). The germline V gene encodes CDR1 LNHDA and CDR2 SQIVND (reference sequence). The CDR3 runs to 16 residues. The V end was cut by 5 bases, the J end by 2 bases, with 17 bases between. This CDR3 reads CASSAIPGGFTDTQYF. CDR3 bases read: TGTGCCAGTAGTGCCATCCCCGGGGGTTTCACAGATACG.

On this clone: The read stops 3 residues short of the end of the CDR3; the missing end is completed from the germline J gene. V and J are TRBV10-2 and TRBJ1-2, with unresolved D. Germline V lookup: CDR1 WSHSY, CDR2 SAAADI. V dropped 3 bases and J dropped 2 bases, with 22 bases sitting between them. The CDR3 length is 18 residues. The CDR3 spells CASSDLSRSHSANYGYTF. Incomplete CDR3 DNA: TGCGCCAGCAGTGACCTCAGCAGGAGTCACTCGGCGAACTATGGC.

With respect to this clone: The CDR3 goes on 3 residues after the read ends, and that part is filled in from the germline J gene. The V and J genes are TRBV5-1 and TRBJ2-1; 10 bases fit TRBD1. After removal of 5 bases from V and 4 bases from J, the junction contained 9 bases not matched to a gene. Looked up from germline, CDR1 is SGHRS and CDR2 is YFSETQ. CDR3 length: 16 residues. The CDR3 here is CASSFGDRGAYNEQFF. The sequenced CDR3 bases are TGCGCCAGCAGTTTTGGGGACAGGGGCGCTTACAATGAG.

In regard to this clone: The CDR3 end falls 3 residues outside the read, so it is completed with the germline J gene. J is TRBJ1-4 and V is TRBV5-8, with TRBD1 as a possible D gene (5 bases). In germline, CDR1 is SGHTS, CDR2 YDEGEE. V lost 4 bases and J 7 bases, leaving 14 bases between the germline ends. CDR3 length equals 14 residues. CDR3 amino acids: CASSPGDSSEKLFF. The CDR3 bases that were read are TGTGCCAGCAGCCCCGGAGACAGCTCTGAAAAA. The variable domain in full, completed from reference TRBV5-8 and TRBJ1-4, reads EAGVTQSPTHLIKTRGQQATLRCSPISGHTSVYWYQQALGLGLQFLLWYDEGEERNRGNFPPRFSGRQFPNYSSELNVNALELEDSALYLCASSPGDSSEKLFFGSGTQLSVL.

A note on this clone: Read sequence stops 3 residues before the CDR3 end, and the germline J gene provides the missing end. The chain links TRBV2 to TRBJ1-2; D is possibly TRBD1 (6 bases). The CDR3 contains 14 residues. The germline V gene encodes CDR1 SNHLY and CDR2 FYNNEI. V was clipped by 3 bases and J by 2 bases, with 10 bases between them. The sequenced CDR3 bases are TGTGCCAGCAGTGATGGGCAGGGGAACTATGGC. Translated, it gives CASSDGQGNYG. Given in full, the CDR3 is CASSDGQGNYGYTF.

This chain's CDR3 is CASSIDGGAPDTQYF. The sequenced part of the CDR3 DNA is TGTGCCAGTAGTATAGACGGGGGGGCCCCAGATACG. The chain links TRBV19 to TRBJ2-3, with 8 bases that match TRBD2. The read ends 3 residues shy of where the CDR3 ends; the end is completed using the germline J gene. CDR3 length: 15 amino acids. The ends lost 0 bases at V and 4 bases at J; junction bases unmatched: 3. Germline values: CDR1 LNHDA, CDR2 SQIVND (reference sequence).

A note on this clone: From the germline J gene comes the end of the CDR3, since the read stops 3 residues before it. The rearrangement uses TRBV19 and TRBJ1-1; D is unclear. The germline V and J ends were trimmed by 6 bases and 1 base, with 3 bases remaining between them. CDR1 LNHDA and CDR2 SQIVND come from the germline V gene (reference sequence). This CDR3 contains 11 residues. The part of the CDR3 DNA that was read is TGTGCCAGTAGAGCGAACACTGAA. Translation: CASRANTE. The entire CDR3 protein is CASRANTEAFF.

As for this clone: The DNA ends 3 residues before the CDR3 does, and the rest of the CDR3 is filled in from the germline J gene. The chain links TRBV11-2 to TRBJ2-1, with D tentatively TRBD1 (6 bases). This CDR3 has 15 amino acids. V gave up 0 bases and J gave up 6 bases, with 12 bases separating them. Germline V gene sequence: CDR1 SGHAT, CDR2 FQNNGV. The CDR3 reads CASSLERTRGNEQFF. The CDR3 DNA, read in part, is TGTGCCAGCAGCTTAGAACGGACCAGGGGCAATGAG.

A remark on this clone: The CDR3 end falls 3 residues outside the read, so it is completed with the germline J gene. The V call is TRBV20-1, the J call TRBJ1-1; 7 nucleotides line up with TRBD1. J was trimmed by 1 base and V by 2 bases; bases with no gene match: 7. Germline CDR1 and CDR2: DFQATT and SNEGSKA (reference sequence). CDR3 length equals 15 residues. CDR3: CSARKTGQRNTEAFF. CDR3 bases read: TGCAGTGCTAGAAAGACAGGGCAACGGAACACTGAA.

For this clone: Sequencing ends 3 residues short of the CDR3 end; the germline J gene provides the rest. The chain combines TRBV20-1 with TRBJ2-3; TRBD2 might be the D (5 bases). V was trimmed by 1 base and J by 2 bases, leaving 16 bases between them. The CDR3 is 16 amino acids. The germline gives CDR1 DFQATT, CDR2 SNEGSKA (reference sequence). The CDR3 sequence is CSARGKLEAFTDTQYF. Partial CDR3 DNA: TGCAGTGCTAGAGGGAAACTAGAGGCCTTCACAGATACG.

On this clone: The DNA ends 3 residues before the CDR3 does, and the rest of the CDR3 is filled in from the germline J gene. This chain uses TRBV6-2 or TRBV6-3 with TRBJ1-1; possible D gene TRBD1, 5 bases. Trimming shortened V by 2 bases and J by 6 bases, and 13 bases separated the two germline ends. The CDR3 length is 14 residues. Germline V lookup: CDR1 MNHEY, CDR2 SVGEGT. CDR3 amino acids: CASSYRGDASEAFF. The CDR3 bases that were read are TGTGCCAGCAGTTACAGAGGGGATGCCTCTGAA.

To note about this clone: The read comes to an end 3 residues before the CDR3 does, leaving the germline J gene to fill in the end. This chain links TRBV2 with TRBJ1-1; no clear D. The CDR3 has 13 amino acids. The V and J ends lost 4 bases and 7 bases respectively, with 13 bases between them. Per the germline V gene, CDR1 is SNHLY and CDR2 is FYNNEI. Partial CDR3 DNA: TGTGCCAGCAGTGCTTCATATCGGGGTGAA. This codes for CASSASYRGE. The full CDR3 is CASSASYRGEAFF.

A remark on this clone: The sequenced fragment ends 3 residues before the CDR3 boundary, so the rest is inferred from the germline J gene. The chain employs TRBV6-1 and TRBJ2-1, with a tentative D call TRBD2 (7 bases). Germline lookup yields CDR1 MNHNS and CDR2 SASEGT. Deletions cut 1 base from V and 7 bases from J, with 14 bases between. The CDR3 has 15 residues. The CDR3 loop reads CASSEDEGGRNEQFF. The DNA read from the CDR3 is TGTGCCAGCAGTGAAGACGAGGGGGGGCGGAATGAG.

Turning to this clone: The read ends 3 residues early relative to the CDR3; the germline J gene fills the gap. The rearrangement links TRBV18 to TRBJ1-4; TRBD1 is a possible D gene (6 bases). This CDR3 has 16 amino acids. In germline, CDR1 is KGHSH, CDR2 LQKENI. Trimming shortened V by 0 bases and J by 0 bases, and 8 bases separated the two germline ends. Incomplete CDR3 DNA: TGTGCCAGCTCACCACCAGGACAGACAACTAATGAAAAA. It codes for CASSPPGQTTNEK. The CDR3 in full is CASSPPGQTTNEKLFF.

As concerns this clone: The read comes to an end 3 residues before the CDR3 does, leaving the germline J gene to fill in the end. This chain joins TRBV14 and TRBJ2-7; the D gene is possibly TRBD1 (5 bases). CDR1 SGHDN and CDR2 FVKESK come from the germline V gene. Trimming took off 4 bases at V and 6 bases at J, with 16 bases between the two ends. CDR3 length equals 14 residues. The DNA read from the CDR3 is TGTGCCAGCAGCCCTCAACAGGCGTCGCGCGAG. This translates into CASSPQQASRE. The full CDR3 protein is CASSPQQASREQYF.

Comments on this clone: The junction does not match germline at one end; this may be a read error. The read terminates 3 residues before the CDR3 end, so the remaining end is supplied by the germline J gene. The chain carries TRBV7-9 and TRBJ2-1; 10 positions agree with TRBD2. The CDR3 sequence is 14 residues long. Per the germline V gene, CDR1 is SEHNR and CDR2 is FQNEAQ (reference sequence). Incomplete CDR3 DNA: TGTTCCAGCAGTGTGTCGACTAGCGGGAATGAG. Its protein is CSSSVSTSGNE. The entire CDR3 reads CSSSVSTSGNEQFF.

Concerning this clone itself: The read stops 3 residues short of the end of the CDR3; the missing end is completed from the germline J gene. The V call is TRBV2, the J call TRBJ2-5, with a possible D match to TRBD1 (6 bases). The CDR3 covers 12 residues. The V end lost 11 bases, the J end lost 4 bases, and 14 bases lay between the germline ends. The V gene's germline CDR1 is SNHLY and CDR2 FYNNEI. The CDR3 reads CAGRGQRETQYF. The sequenced CDR3 bases are TGTGCCGGACGGGGACAACGAGAGACC.

The sequenced part of the CDR3 DNA is TGTGCCAGCAGCCCCCTAGTGTCGGATACG. Translating it yields CASSPLVSDT. The whole CDR3 sequence reads CASSPLVSDTQYF. This chain links TRBV7-9 with TRBJ2-3; no clear D gene. The read halts 3 residues ahead of the CDR3 end, with the missing end drawn from the germline J gene. V gave up 5 bases and J gave up 6 bases, with 12 bases separating them. Germline V gene data show CDR1 as SEHNR and CDR2 as FQNEAQ (reference sequence). The CDR3 length is 13 residues.